This T cell receptor (beta chain) emerged from a study of T cell responses to AZD1222 COVID-19 vaccine. Study results and limitations: Unmutated variant regions reportedly attract nearly half of all spike-specific TCRs. Of the AZD1222 recipients, only 5 to 7 were seropositive at baseline. The study found Spike-specific TCR breadth and depth rose after two AZD1222 doses.

As for this clone: As yet, its antigen is unknown.

This CDR3 region has 17 residues. V dropped 4 bases and J dropped 0 bases, with 16 bases sitting between them. Germline CDR1 SNHLY, CDR2 FYNNEI. Repertoires were generated with immunoSEQ multiplex PCR, while TCRdb's copy carries only in-frame clones and drops some. The profile shows some 120,000 clones, roughly 92% of them singletons. The J gene is TRBJ1-3, the V gene TRBV2; tentatively, D is TRBD1 (5 bases). The material was peripheral blood, obtained on day 0 of AZD1222 vaccination. This clonotype was obtained from an adult in good health. CDR3 residues: CASSAWGVTHSGNTIYF. In DNA form, the CDR3 reads TGTGCCAGCAGTGCGTGGGGGGTTACCCACTCTGGAAACACCATATATTTT. Together with reference TRBV2 and TRBJ1-3, the CDR3 gives the full variable domain: EPEVTQTPSHQVTQMGQEVILRCVPISNHLYFYWYRQILGQKVEFLVSFYNNEISEKSEIFDDQFSVERPDGSNFTLKIRSTKLEDSAMYFCASSAWGVTHSGNTIYFGEGSWLTVV.